This T cell receptor (beta chain) derives from a study of Ad26.COV2.S vaccination and SARS-CoV-2 variants. General observations from the study: Among vaccine recipients, spike-specific TCR breadth exceeded that of placebo recipients.

As for treatment: some 20 received Ad26.COV2.S at low or high dose, single or two shots; several received placebo; per-sample allocation not given. Sampling was done on day 63 after the first vaccine or placebo injection. J gave up 2 bases and V 5 bases, and 11 bases lay outside the gene matches. Germline CDR1 is LNHNV and CDR2 is YYDKDF (reference sequence). This CDR3 spans 17 amino acids. This table comes from immunoSEQ multiplex PCR, and its TCRdb copy is limited to in-frame clones, with some not included. The sample consists of 350,000 to 450,000 clones, 70% to 90% of them appearing once. Comments on this clone: Its target is unknown.

This rearrangement joins TRBV15 to TRBJ2-1; 8 bases align to TRBD2. Source: peripheral blood, taken in a trial of Ad26.COV2.S vaccine versus placebo. The TCR sequence derives from a person aged 18-60 years who received the Ad26.COV2.S COVID-19 vaccine or a placebo. DNA for the CDR3: TGTGCCACCAGCTCCCGAGGGCGGGAGGCCACCTACAATGAGCAGTTCTTC. It is translated as CATSSRGREATYNEQFF.